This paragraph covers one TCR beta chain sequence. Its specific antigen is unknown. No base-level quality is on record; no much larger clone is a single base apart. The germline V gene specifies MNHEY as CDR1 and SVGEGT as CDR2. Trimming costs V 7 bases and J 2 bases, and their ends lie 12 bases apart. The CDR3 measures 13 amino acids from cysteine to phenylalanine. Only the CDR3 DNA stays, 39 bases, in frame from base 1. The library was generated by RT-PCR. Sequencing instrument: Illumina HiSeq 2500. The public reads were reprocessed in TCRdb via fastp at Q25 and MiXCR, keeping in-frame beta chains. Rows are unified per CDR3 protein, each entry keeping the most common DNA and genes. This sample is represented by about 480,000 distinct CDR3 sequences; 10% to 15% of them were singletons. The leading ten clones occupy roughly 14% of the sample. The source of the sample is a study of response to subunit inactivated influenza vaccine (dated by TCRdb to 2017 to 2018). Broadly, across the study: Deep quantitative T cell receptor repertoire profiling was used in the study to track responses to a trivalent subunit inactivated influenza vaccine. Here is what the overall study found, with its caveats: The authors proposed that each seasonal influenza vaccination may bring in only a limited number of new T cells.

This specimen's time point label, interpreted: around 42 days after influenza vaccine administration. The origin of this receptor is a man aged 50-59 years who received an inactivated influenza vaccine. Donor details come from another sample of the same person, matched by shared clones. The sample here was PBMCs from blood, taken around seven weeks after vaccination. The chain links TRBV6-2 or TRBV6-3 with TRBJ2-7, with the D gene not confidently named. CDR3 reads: CASIEQSTYEQYF. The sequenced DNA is TGTGCCAGCATAGAGCAGTCTACCTACGAGCAGTACTTC.